This T cell receptor beta chain was captured by sequencing in a study of control samples from healthy donors and cancer patients. Only one count was recorded for this clone. V was pared by 5 bases and J by 7 bases, with 14 bases of the junction left unmatched. The CDR3 consists of 16 residues. From germline, CDR1 is SGHNT and CDR2 YENEEA. The table came from immunoSEQ multiplex PCR; TCRdb's copy has only in-frame clones and leaves some out. The sample holds around 50,000 clones, around 95% seen once. The TCR sequence derives from a woman younger than 45 in good health. This chain links TRBV11-3 with TRBJ2-1; 7 positions agree with TRBD2. Sequenced material: blood. This CDR3 is CASSPRRGGAGNEQFF. Here the CDR3 DNA reads TGTGCCAGCAGCCCCCGACGTGGGGGAGCGGGGAATGAGCAGTTCTTC. The variable domain in full, completed from reference TRBV11-3 and TRBJ2-1, reads EAGVVQSPRYKIIEKKQPVAFWCNPISGHNTLYWYLQNLGQGPELLIRYENEEAVDDSQLPKDRFSAERLKGVDSTLKIQPAELGDSAVYLCASSPRRGGAGNEQFFGPGTRLTVL.